These 24 T cell receptor beta chains originate from one sample sequenced in a study of cytomegalovirus exposure and HLA in healthy donors (dated by TCRdb to 2016 to 2017). Receptor libraries were prepared by the immunoSEQ multiplex PCR assay. A mixture of 60 forward primers for TCR Vbeta segments and 13 reverse primers for TCR Jbeta segments was used in the multiplex PCR. TCRdb holds this immuneACCESS table with in-frame rearrangements only. Some clones are missing; in checked studies, unresolved V genes explain under half, and the rest has no known cause. This sample lists 95,000 to 110,000 clones; around four fifths were detected once. Roughly 1.9% of the sample comes from the top ten. The sample comprised PBMCs. Every receptor here comes from a woman between 35 and 50 years old in good health and CMV-seronegative.

This rearrangement joins TRBV11-2 to TRBJ2-1; 10 bases map to TRBD1. The junction had 2 bases not matched to a gene; V was cut back by 3 bases and J by 3 bases. Germline values: CDR1 SGHAT, CDR2 FQNNGV. CDR3 length: 15 residues. CDR3 coding DNA: TGTGCCAGCAGCTTCCGGGACAGGGGCTACAATGAGCAGTTCTTC. This gives the protein CASSFRDRGYNEQFF.

The chain joins TRBV21-1 to TRBJ2-2; the table names TRBD2, a call not compared with the DNA. TRBV21-1 is a listed pseudogene. The CDR3 length is 17 residues. The CDR3 loop reads CASSKITSREPTGELFF. For the CDR3, the DNA is TGTGCCAGCAGCAAAATAACTAGTCGAGAACCCACCGGGGAGCTGTTTTTT.

This clone was counted once. A read error may produce the germline difference seen at one junction end. J is TRBJ2-1 and V is TRBV6-5; 7 bases match TRBD1. The V gene's germline CDR1 is MNHEY and CDR2 SVGAGI. This CDR3 is built from 14 residues. The CDR3 is CTSSGTVEYNEQFF. CDR3 DNA sequence: TGTACCAGCAGTGGGACAGTAGAATACAATGAGCAGTTCTTC.

V and J are TRBV27 and TRBJ2-1, with 7 bases that match TRBD2. The V gene's germline CDR1 is MNHEY and CDR2 SMNVEV (reference sequence). V lost 0 bases, J lost 2 bases, and 4 bases stayed unmatched. CDR3 size: 16 residues. In DNA, the CDR3 is TGTGCCAGCAGTTTATCATCTAGCGGAGCCTACAATGAGCAGTTCTTC. Its translation is CASSLSSSGAYNEQFF.

The CDR3 protein is CASSQDGGVNTDTQYF. The CDR3 DNA sequence: TGCGCCAGCAGCCAAGATGGAGGGGTTAACACAGATACGCAGTATTTT. The rearrangement links TRBV4-3 to TRBJ2-3; maybe TRBD2 (6 bases). The CDR3 covers 16 residues. Germline V gives CDR1 LGHNA, CDR2 YSLEER. V was pared by 0 bases and J by 2 bases, with 12 bases between.

The rearrangement joins TRBV18 to TRBJ1-4; 7 nucleotides align to TRBD1. Trimming cost V 3 bases and J 1 base; bases outside gene matches: 5. Germline CDR1 KGHSH, CDR2 LQKENI. CDR3 length: 16 amino acids. Here the CDR3 DNA reads TGTGCCAGCTCACCCGAGAGGGACAGAACTAATGAAAAACTGTTTTTT. Amino acids: CASSPERDRTNEKLFF.

CDR3 loop: CASRIGVREQYF. CDR3 in DNA: TGTGCCAGCAGGATAGGGGTTCGAGAGCAGTACTTC. The chain joins TRBV28 to TRBJ2-7; tentatively, D is TRBD1 (5 bases). CDR1 and CDR2 (germline): MDHEN, SYDVKM. CDR3 size: 12 residues. Trimming removed 6 bases from V and 7 bases from J, with 13 bases in between.

The chain has TRBV18 and TRBJ1-1; the D gene is possibly TRBD1 (6 bases). The CDR3 loop spans 15 amino acids. The ends were cut back, 3 bases at V and 10 bases at J, with 21 bases in the middle. Germline loops: CDR1 KGHSH, CDR2 LQKENI. The chain's CDR3 is CASSPPGVPTKGAFF. The DNA of the CDR3 is TGTGCCAGCTCACCTCCAGGGGTACCAACAAAGGGAGCTTTCTTT. The whole variable domain, filled in from reference TRBV18 and TRBJ1-1, reads NAGVMQNPRHLVRRRGQEARLRCSPMKGHSHVYWYRQLPEEGLKFMVYLQKENIIDESGMPKERFSAEFPKEGPSILRIQQVVRGDSAAYFCASSPPGVPTKGAFFGQGTRLTVV.

The chain joins TRBV28 to TRBJ1-4; D is uncertain. This CDR3 has 15 residues. Germline values: CDR1 MDHEN, CDR2 SYDVKM. Trimming left V 7 bases short and J 3 bases short, with 15 bases between. Here the CDR3 reads CASIGSGSANEKLFF. In nucleotides, the CDR3 is TGTGCCAGCATCGGCTCGGGGTCAGCTAATGAAAAACTGTTTTTT.

This chain connects TRBV6-5 to TRBJ1-5; no clear D. The CDR3 spans 12 residues. V lost 4 bases, J lost 4 bases, and 5 bases lay in between. Germline CDR1 and CDR2: MNHEY and SVGAGI. As DNA, the CDR3 is TGTGCCAGCAGTTCCCGGAATCAGCCCCAGCATTTT. Translating gives CASSSRNQPQHF.

The V gene is TRBV5-4, the J gene TRBJ2-7, with D unresolved. The V end lost 2 bases, the J end lost 0 bases, and 9 bases lay between the germline ends. The CDR3 is made up of 14 amino acids. The germline V gene has CDR1 SGHNT and CDR2 YYREEE (reference sequence). CDR3 sequence (DNA): TGTGCCAGCAGCTTTCGTACTAACTCCTACGAGCAGTACTTC. It codes for CASSFRTNSYEQYF.

The sample holds one count of this clone. This chain joins TRBV19 and TRBJ2-7, with a tentative D call TRBD1 (5 bases). The CDR3 runs 14 residues. Trimming took 3 bases from V and 6 from J, leaving 15 bases between them. In germline, CDR1 is LNHDA, CDR2 SQIVND (reference sequence). The chain's CDR3 is CASSISWTTAEQYF. CDR3 DNA sequence: TGTGCCAGTAGTATTTCCTGGACAACAGCCGAGCAGTACTTC. Based on the CDR3 plus reference TRBV19 and TRBJ2-7, the full variable domain is DGGITQSPKYLFRKEGQNVTLSCEQNLNHDAMYWYRQDPGQGLRLIYYSQIVNDFQKGDIAEGYSVSREKKESFPLTVTSAQKNPTAFYLCASSISWTTAEQYFGPGTRLTVT.

The J gene is TRBJ1-2, the V gene TRBV18; D ambiguous. This CDR3 contains 16 residues. Germline assignment: CDR1 KGHSH and CDR2 LQKENI. Trimming left V 3 bases short and J 2 bases short, with 16 bases between. CDR3 sequence (DNA): TGTGCCAGCTCACCCTCCGGAGGTGCGCGAAACTATGGCTACACCTTC. Its translation: CASSPSGGARNYGYTF.

Worth noting for this clone: The junction departs from the called germline gene at one end, perhaps through a read error. The J gene is TRBJ2-7, the V gene TRBV7-9; 11 nucleotides align to TRBD2. CDR1 is SEHNR and CDR2 is FQNEAQ in the germline V gene (reference sequence). The CDR3 extends over 15 amino acids. CDR3 in amino acids: CSSSWELAGVDEQYF. DNA for the CDR3: TGTTCCAGCAGCTGGGAACTAGCGGGAGTTGACGAGCAGTACTTC.

The chain uses TRBV11-2 and TRBJ1-1; 7 bases match TRBD1. CDR3 length: 13 residues. V lost 3 bases and J lost 8; bases outside the gene matches: 6. The germline V gene has CDR1 SGHAT and CDR2 FQNNGV. The CDR3 loop reads CASSFDRAWEAFF. CDR3 in DNA: TGTGCCAGCAGCTTTGACAGGGCTTGGGAAGCTTTCTTT.

The chain recombines TRBV5-1 with TRBJ1-1; D is possibly TRBD1 (6 bases). Trimming left V 2 bases short and J 5 bases short, with 13 bases between. Germline CDR1 is SGHRS and CDR2 is YFSETQ. The CDR3 is 14 residues long. DNA for the CDR3: TGCGCCAGCAGCTTTGGGACAAGTGGGACTGAAGCTTTCTTT. Its translation is CASSFGTSGTEAFF.

The chain couples TRBV10-3 to TRBJ1-6; 8 nucleotides agree with TRBD1. CDR3 length equals 14 residues. Germline V gene data show CDR1 as ENHRY and CDR2 as SYGVKD. Unmatched junction bases numbered 3, after V lost 6 bases and J lost 5 bases. CDR3: CAISRGLDNSPLHF. In nucleotides, the CDR3 is TGTGCCATCAGCAGGGGGCTGGATAATTCACCCCTCCACTTT.

J is TRBJ2-5 and V is TRBV7-2; 10 nucleotides agree with TRBD2. Judging by the DNA end, TRBJ2-7 fits better; the J call may be wrong. There are 15 residues in the CDR3. Germline CDR1 SGHTA, CDR2 FQGNSA. The CDR3 loop is CASSLEGGTSVEQYF. Here the CDR3 DNA reads TGTGCCAGCAGCTTGGAGGGTGGGACTAGCGTCGAGCAGTACTTC.

The genes are TRBV18 and TRBJ2-3, with D perhaps TRBD2 (5 bases). Trimming left V 0 bases short and J 6 bases short, with 13 bases between. The CDR3 runs 15 residues. CDR1 and CDR2 (germline): KGHSH, LQKENI. The CDR3 sequence is CASSPPATTRDTQYF. As DNA, the CDR3 is TGTGCCAGCTCACCACCGGCGACTACAAGGGATACGCAGTATTTT.

V gene TRBV7-3 combines with J gene TRBJ2-1; D possibly corresponds to TRBD2 (6 bases). Germline-derived CDR1 and CDR2 are SGHTA and FQGTGA. V gave up 5 bases and J gave up 10 bases, with 18 bases separating them. There are 14 residues in the CDR3. Written as DNA, the CDR3 is TGTGCCAGCAGCATCCAGACTAGTGGTGAGGAGCAGTTCTTC. It is translated as CASSIQTSGEEQFF.

A single count supports this clone. The rearrangement joins TRBV27 to TRBJ1-5, with unresolved D. CDR3 length equals 13 residues. Germline V lookup: CDR1 MNHEY, CDR2 SMNVEV (reference sequence). The ends were cut back, 0 bases at V and 4 bases at J, with 4 bases in the middle. The CDR3 loop is CASSLSANQPQHF. The DNA of the CDR3 is TGTGCCAGCAGTTTATCGGCAAATCAGCCCCAGCATTTT.

The V call is TRBV28, the J call TRBJ1-5; D gene unclear. Germline CDR1 and CDR2: MDHEN and SYDVKM. CDR3 length: 16 amino acids. V was cut by 1 base and J by 0 bases, with 10 bases left in between. CDR3 protein: CASSLFWHNSNQPQHF. The CDR3 DNA is TGTGCCAGCAGTTTATTTTGGCATAATAGCAATCAGCCCCAGCATTTT.

This chain uses TRBV5-4 with TRBJ2-5; tentatively, D is TRBD2 (7 bases). Looked up from germline, CDR1 is SGHNT and CDR2 is YYREEE (reference sequence). This CDR3 comprises 17 residues. Trimming pared 3 bases from V and 1 base from J, leaving 19 bases between. The chain's CDR3 is CASSWGPSGRIQETQYF. The CDR3 DNA reads TGTGCCAGCAGCTGGGGGCCTAGCGGCAGAATCCAAGAGACCCAGTACTTC. Using reference TRBV5-4 and TRBJ2-5 for the parts outside the CDR3, the full variable domain is ETGVTQSPTHLIKTRGQQVTLRCSSQSGHNTVSWYQQALGQGPQFIFQYYREEENGRGNFPPRFSGLQFPNYSSELNVNALELDDSALYLCASSWGPSGRIQETQYFGPGTRLLVL.

This clone was counted once. The genes are TRBV28 and TRBJ2-7, with D uncertain. Trimming shortened V by 6 bases and J by 3 bases, and 6 bases separated the two germline ends. The CDR3 has 11 amino acids. Germline assignment: CDR1 MDHEN and CDR2 SYDVKM. CDR3 protein: CASSLGYEQYF. Here the CDR3 DNA reads TGTGCCAGCAGCCTCGGCTACGAGCAGTACTTC.